This is a list of T cell receptor beta chains from one sample in a study of blood T cell repertoires in COVID-19. TCRdb keeps only in-frame clones here, not all; method: immunoSEQ multiplex PCR. The table shows about 230,000 clones, with 70% to 90% occurring only once. The sequenced sample consisted of PBMCs or T cells enriched from blood (not recorded which). All receptors derive from a man between 25 and 39 years old who had recovered from COVID-19. Each CDR3 is given with its conserved first and last residue. A D gene is named only where the DNA matches it firmly. Not all rows give a size; the values are once, few, many and, for expanded clones, a class.

D gene: TRBD1; CDR3 length: 13; V gene: TRBV3-1/TRBV3-2; J gene: TRBJ1-2; clone size: once; CDR3 DNA: TGTGCCAGCAGCCAAGGCCAGGGGGAGGCCTACACCTTC; CDR3 protein: CASSQGQGEAYTF
D gene: -; CDR3 length: 16; V gene: TRBV4-2; J gene: TRBJ2-7; clone size: -; CDR3 DNA: TGTGCCAGCAGGGAACATTTCGGGCAGGGCTTCTACGAGCAGTACTTC; CDR3 protein: CASREHFGQGFYEQYF
D gene: TRBD1; CDR3 length: 13; V gene: TRBV5-1; J gene: TRBJ1-5; clone size: -; CDR3 DNA: TGCGCCAGCAGCCGGTCAGGGGGTCAGCCCCAGCATTTT; CDR3 protein: CASSRSGGQPQHF
D gene: -; CDR3 length: 14; V gene: TRBV5-4; J gene: TRBJ2-7; clone size: once; CDR3 DNA: TGTGCCAGCAGCCCACAAGAGGGATCCTACGAGCAGTACTTC; CDR3 protein: CASSPQEGSYEQYF
D gene: TRBD1; CDR3 length: 16; V gene: TRBV2; J gene: TRBJ2-2; clone size: -; CDR3 DNA: TGTGCCAGCAGTGATCTTGGACAGGGGTTGGCCGGGGAGCTGTTTTTT; CDR3 protein: CASSDLGQGLAGELFF
D gene: -; CDR3 length: 13; V gene: TRBV12-3/TRBV12-4; J gene: TRBJ1-2; clone size: -; CDR3 DNA: TGTGCCAGCAGTAGACAGGAACTCTATGGCTACACCTTC; CDR3 protein: CASSRQELYGYTF
D gene: TRBD1; CDR3 length: 18; V gene: TRBV3-1/TRBV3-2; J gene: TRBJ1-3; clone size: once; CDR3 DNA: TGTGCCAGCAGCCAAGCTAGGGGACAGGGTAACTCTGGAAACACCATATATTTT; CDR3 protein: CASSQARGQGNSGNTIYF
D gene: -; CDR3 length: 14; V gene: TRBV12-5; J gene: TRBJ1-5; clone size: -; CDR3 DNA: TGTGCTAGTGGTCTACAGGGACCGCATCAGCCCCAGCATTTT; CDR3 protein: CASGLQGPHQPQHF
D gene: -; CDR3 length: 14; V gene: TRBV19; J gene: TRBJ1-2; clone size: -; CDR3 DNA: TGTGCCAGTAGTATAGTCGGCCGGGTGTATGGCTACACCTTC; CDR3 protein: CASSIVGRVYGYTF
D gene: TRBD1; CDR3 length: 16; V gene: TRBV27; J gene: TRBJ1-6; clone size: -; CDR3 DNA: TGTGCCAGCAGATCTACGGGACAGGGAGTTGCCTCACCCCTCCACTTT; CDR3 protein: CASRSTGQGVASPLHF
D gene: -; CDR3 length: 12; V gene: TRBV7-2; J gene: TRBJ2-7; clone size: -; CDR3 DNA: TGTGCCACCCGGGACATCGGCCACGAGCAGTACTTC; CDR3 protein: CATRDIGHEQYF
D gene: -; CDR3 length: 13; V gene: TRBV15; J gene: TRBJ2-4; clone size: -; CDR3 DNA: TGTGCCACCAGCACGATAGGAGTAAACATTCAGTACTTC; CDR3 protein: CATSTIGVNIQYF
D gene: TRBD2; CDR3 length: 18; V gene: TRBV28; J gene: TRBJ2-7; clone size: -; CDR3 DNA: TGTGCCAGCAGCTTTATATGGGCAACTAGCGGGAGCTCCTACGAGCAGTACTTC; CDR3 protein: CASSFIWATSGSSYEQYF
D gene: -; CDR3 length: 14; V gene: TRBV6-5; J gene: TRBJ2-3; clone size: -; CDR3 DNA: TGTGCCAGCAAGTCTTTCCGGTCTTTTGATACGCAGTATTTT; CDR3 protein: CASKSFRSFDTQYF
D gene: -; CDR3 length: 13; V gene: TRBV5-8; J gene: TRBJ2-1; clone size: -; CDR3 DNA: TGTGCCAGCAGCCGATTAGTGGTAAATGAGCAGTTCTTC; CDR3 protein: CASSRLVVNEQFF
D gene: TRBD1; CDR3 length: 16; V gene: TRBV29-1; J gene: TRBJ2-1; clone size: -; CDR3 DNA: TGCAGCGCCACCCCTGGGGGACAGGGAGCCTACAATGAGCAGTTCTTC; CDR3 protein: CSATPGGQGAYNEQFF
D gene: TRBD2; CDR3 length: 16; V gene: TRBV4-1; J gene: TRBJ2-1; clone size: -; CDR3 DNA: TGCGCCAGCAGCCACCCGGGACTAAAAACCTACAATGAGCAGTTCTTC; CDR3 protein: CASSHPGLKTYNEQFF
D gene: -; CDR3 length: 12; V gene: TRBV12-3/TRBV12-4; J gene: TRBJ2-3; clone size: -; CDR3 DNA: TGTGCCAGCAGGACTAGTTCGGTGACGCAGTATTTT; CDR3 protein: CASRTSSVTQYF
D gene: TRBD1; CDR3 length: 15; V gene: TRBV27; J gene: TRBJ1-5; clone size: -; CDR3 DNA: TGTGCCAGCAGTTTTTCGGGACAGGTGAATCAGCCCCAGCATTTT; CDR3 protein: CASSFSGQVNQPQHF
D gene: -; CDR3 length: 13; V gene: TRBV7-8; J gene: TRBJ1-5; clone size: -; CDR3 DNA: TGTGCCAGCAGCTTGGACATCAATCAGCCCCAGCATTTT; CDR3 protein: CASSLDINQPQHF
D gene: -; CDR3 length: 13; V gene: TRBV4-1; J gene: TRBJ1-6; clone size: -; CDR3 DNA: TGCGCCAGCAGCCAAGTCAGGGTTTCACCCCTCCACTTT; CDR3 protein: CASSQVRVSPLHF
D gene: TRBD2; CDR3 length: 15; V gene: TRBV13; J gene: TRBJ2-1; clone size: -; CDR3 DNA: TGTGCCAGCAGCTTAGGGGATAGCGGGGGCAATGAGCAGTTCTTC; CDR3 protein: CASSLGDSGGNEQFF
D gene: -; CDR3 length: 12; V gene: TRBV19; J gene: TRBJ2-7; clone size: -; CDR3 DNA: TGTGCCAGTAGTGCGGCCGCCTACGAGCAGTACTTC; CDR3 protein: CASSAAAYEQYF
D gene: TRBD2; CDR3 length: 17; V gene: TRBV5-1; J gene: TRBJ2-3; clone size: -; CDR3 DNA: TGCGCCAGCAGCTTACTTGGACTAGCGGGTAGCACAGATACGCAGTATTTT; CDR3 protein: CASSLLGLAGSTDTQYF
D gene: -; CDR3 length: 16; V gene: TRBV21-1; J gene: TRBJ1-5; clone size: -; CDR3 DNA: TGTGCCAGCAACCGGACCATAAGGGGGCTCAATCAGCCCCAGCATTTT; CDR3 protein: CASNRTIRGLNQPQHF
D gene: -; CDR3 length: 15; V gene: TRBV19; J gene: TRBJ1-5; clone size: -; CDR3 DNA: TGTGCCAGTACCGAAAAGGTGGCAGCGAATCAGCCCCAGCATTTT; CDR3 protein: CASTEKVAANQPQHF
D gene: TRBD1; CDR3 length: 14; V gene: TRBV28; J gene: TRBJ1-2; clone size: -; CDR3 DNA: TGTGCCAGCAGACCCACAGGGGAGTCCTATGGCTACACCTTC; CDR3 protein: CASRPTGESYGYTF
D gene: -; CDR3 length: 13; V gene: TRBV18; J gene: TRBJ1-1; clone size: -; CDR3 DNA: TGTGCCAGCTCACCCGGGGACAACCGGTCGGCTTTCTTT; CDR3 protein: CASSPGDNRSAFF
D gene: TRBD1; CDR3 length: 15; V gene: TRBV9; J gene: TRBJ2-5; clone size: -; CDR3 DNA: TGTGCCAGCAGCGTAGAGGGGGACAGTCAAGAGACCCAGTACTTC; CDR3 protein: CASSVEGDSQETQYF
D gene: -; CDR3 length: 15; V gene: TRBV6-1; J gene: TRBJ2-2; clone size: few; CDR3 DNA: TGTGCCAGCAGTGACCGCGCGGGATATCCCGGGGAGCTGTTTTTT; CDR3 protein: CASSDRAGYPGELFF
D gene: -; CDR3 length: 13; V gene: TRBV18; J gene: TRBJ1-2; clone size: few; CDR3 DNA: TGTGCCAGCTCACCAGGCAGAAACTATGGCTACACCTTC; CDR3 protein: CASSPGRNYGYTF
D gene: TRBD2; CDR3 length: 13; V gene: TRBV10-3; J gene: TRBJ2-2; clone size: once; CDR3 DNA: TGTGCCATCAAGCGGGGATCGGACGGGGAGCTGTTTTTT; CDR3 protein: CAIKRGSDGELFF
D gene: -; CDR3 length: 11; V gene: TRBV29-1; J gene: TRBJ2-3; clone size: -; CDR3 DNA: TGCAGCGTTGTTCGTAGTCGTACGCAGTATTTT; CDR3 protein: CSVVRSRTQYF
D gene: TRBD1; CDR3 length: 14; V gene: TRBV5-1; J gene: TRBJ2-7; clone size: -; CDR3 DNA: TGCGCCAGCAGCGGAGGGACAGGGGACCACGAGCAGTACTTC; CDR3 protein: CASSGGTGDHEQYF
D gene: TRBD2; CDR3 length: 17; V gene: TRBV2; J gene: TRBJ2-7; clone size: once; CDR3 DNA: TGTGCCAGCAGTGAAGCCTTACCGGGACTAGCGGGACGCGAGCAGTACTTC; CDR3 protein: CASSEALPGLAGREQYF
D gene: TRBD2; CDR3 length: 16; V gene: TRBV28; J gene: TRBJ2-1; clone size: few; CDR3 DNA: TGTGCCAGCAGTCCCTGGACTAGCGGGAGGGTTGGTGAGCAGTTCTTC; CDR3 protein: CASSPWTSGRVGEQFF
D gene: -; CDR3 length: 14; V gene: TRBV30; J gene: TRBJ2-2; clone size: -; CDR3 DNA: TGTGCCTGGAAAGGGACTCAGAACACCGGGGAGCTGTTTTTT; CDR3 protein: CAWKGTQNTGELFF
D gene: TRBD1; CDR3 length: 17; V gene: TRBV7-8; J gene: TRBJ1-5; clone size: -; CDR3 DNA: TGTGCCAGCAGCTTAGTTTGGGGACAGGGGTCCTATCCGCCCCAGCATTTT; CDR3 protein: CASSLVWGQGSYPPQHF
D gene: -; CDR3 length: 12; V gene: TRBV12-3/TRBV12-4; J gene: TRBJ2-3; clone size: -; CDR3 DNA: TGTGCCAGCAGTGCCCAGGGGGATACGCAGTATTTT; CDR3 protein: CASSAQGDTQYF
D gene: TRBD1; CDR3 length: 15; V gene: TRBV6-5; J gene: TRBJ1-5; clone size: -; CDR3 DNA: TGTGCCAGCAGTTTTACAGGGGATAGCAATCAGCCCCAGCATTTT; CDR3 protein: CASSFTGDSNQPQHF
D gene: -; CDR3 length: 14; V gene: TRBV18; J gene: TRBJ2-5; clone size: -; CDR3 DNA: TGTGCCAGCTCACCGTCTTCACTTGAGGAGACCCAGTACTTC; CDR3 protein: CASSPSSLEETQYF
D gene: TRBD2; CDR3 length: 15; V gene: TRBV5-1; J gene: TRBJ2-7; clone size: -; CDR3 DNA: TGCGCCAGCAGCTTGGTAGCGGGAGATCAGTACGAGCAGTACTTC; CDR3 protein: CASSLVAGDQYEQYF
D gene: TRBD2; CDR3 length: 16; V gene: TRBV11-3; J gene: TRBJ2-5; clone size: -; CDR3 DNA: TGTGCCAGCAGCTCTCCGATTTGGACTAGCTACGAGACCCAGTACTTC; CDR3 protein: CASSSPIWTSYETQYF
D gene: -; CDR3 length: 16; V gene: TRBV4-1; J gene: TRBJ2-7; clone size: -; CDR3 DNA: TGCGCCAGCAGCCAAGATCGAAGCACTACGCTTTTAGAGCAGTACTTC; CDR3 protein: CASSQDRSTTLLEQYF
D gene: -; CDR3 length: 15; V gene: TRBV3-1/TRBV3-2; J gene: TRBJ2-3; clone size: -; CDR3 DNA: TGTGCCAGCAGCCAATGGCAGGGGCTCTCAGATACGCAGTATTTT; CDR3 protein: CASSQWQGLSDTQYF
D gene: -; CDR3 length: 16; V gene: TRBV25-1; J gene: TRBJ1-4; clone size: once; CDR3 DNA: TGTGCCAGCAGTGGGGCTTGGACAGCAACTAATGAAAAACTGTTTTTT; CDR3 protein: CASSGAWTATNEKLFF
D gene: TRBD1; CDR3 length: 15; V gene: TRBV25-1; J gene: TRBJ2-1; clone size: few; CDR3 DNA: TGTGCCAGCAGTTCGGGACAGGGTAACGACAATGAGCAGTTCTTC; CDR3 protein: CASSSGQGNDNEQFF
D gene: TRBD2; CDR3 length: 17; V gene: TRBV4-2; J gene: TRBJ2-5; clone size: -; CDR3 DNA: TGTGCCAGCAGCCAAGGGTCGGCTAGCGGGAGTCGGGAGACCCAGTACTTC; CDR3 protein: CASSQGSASGSRETQYF
D gene: TRBD2; CDR3 length: 15; V gene: TRBV19; J gene: TRBJ2-1; clone size: once; CDR3 DNA: TGTGCCAGTAGAAAACCGGGACTAGGTTTCGATGAGCAGTTCTTC; CDR3 protein: CASRKPGLGFDEQFF
D gene: -; CDR3 length: 16; V gene: TRBV30; J gene: TRBJ1-2; clone size: -; CDR3 DNA: TGTGCCTGGAGGAACCGTCTGGGAGAAGCTAACTATGGCTACACCTTC; CDR3 protein: CAWRNRLGEANYGYTF
D gene: TRBD2; CDR3 length: 19; V gene: TRBV27; J gene: TRBJ2-5; clone size: -; CDR3 DNA: TGTGCCAGCAGTTTAAATCTACCCCAGACCGGGACTAGCCTGGAGACCCAGTACTTC; CDR3 protein: CASSLNLPQTGTSLETQYF
D gene: -; CDR3 length: 14; V gene: TRBV5-4; J gene: TRBJ2-7; clone size: once; CDR3 DNA: TGTGCCAGCAGCATAAGGGGGAACCTCTACGAGCAGTACTTC; CDR3 protein: CASSIRGNLYEQYF
D gene: TRBD2; CDR3 length: 17; V gene: TRBV3-1/TRBV3-2; J gene: TRBJ2-7; clone size: -; CDR3 DNA: TGTGCCAGCAGCCAAGCCCCCGGACTAGCGGGGCCCTACGAGCAGTACTTC; CDR3 protein: CASSQAPGLAGPYEQYF